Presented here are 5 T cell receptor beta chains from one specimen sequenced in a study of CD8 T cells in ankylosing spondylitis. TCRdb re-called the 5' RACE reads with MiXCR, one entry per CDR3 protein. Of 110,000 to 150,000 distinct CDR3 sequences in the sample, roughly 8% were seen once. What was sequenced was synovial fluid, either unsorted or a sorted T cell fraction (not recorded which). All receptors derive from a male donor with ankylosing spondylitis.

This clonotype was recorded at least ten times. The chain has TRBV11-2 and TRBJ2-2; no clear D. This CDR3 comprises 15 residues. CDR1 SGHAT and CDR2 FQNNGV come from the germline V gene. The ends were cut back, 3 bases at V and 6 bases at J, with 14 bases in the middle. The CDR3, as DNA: TGTGCCAGCAGCTTGAGAACGGTTGGTTCCGGGGAGCTGTTTTTT. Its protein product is CASSLRTVGSGELFF.

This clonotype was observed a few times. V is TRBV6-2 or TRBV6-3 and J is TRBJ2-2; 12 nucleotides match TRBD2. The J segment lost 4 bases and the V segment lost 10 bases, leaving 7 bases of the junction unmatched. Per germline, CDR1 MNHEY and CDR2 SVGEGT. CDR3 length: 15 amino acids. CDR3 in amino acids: CATQLAGGPTGELFF. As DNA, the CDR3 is TGTGCCACCCAGCTAGCGGGAGGGCCCACCGGGGAGCTGTTTTTT.

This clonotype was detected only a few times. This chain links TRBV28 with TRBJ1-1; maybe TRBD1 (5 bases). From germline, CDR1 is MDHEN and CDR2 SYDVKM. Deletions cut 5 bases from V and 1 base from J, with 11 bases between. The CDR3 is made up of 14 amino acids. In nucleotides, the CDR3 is TGTGCCAGCAGTGCCCCGGGGGAGAACACTGAAGCTTTCTTT. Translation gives CASSAPGENTEAFF.

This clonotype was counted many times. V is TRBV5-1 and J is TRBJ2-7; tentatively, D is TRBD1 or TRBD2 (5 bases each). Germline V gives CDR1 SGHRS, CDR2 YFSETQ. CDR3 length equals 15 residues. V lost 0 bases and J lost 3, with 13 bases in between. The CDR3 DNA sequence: TGCGCCAGCAGCTTGGGCCTTGGGGACCTCTACGAGCAGTACTTC. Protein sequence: CASSLGLGDLYEQYF.

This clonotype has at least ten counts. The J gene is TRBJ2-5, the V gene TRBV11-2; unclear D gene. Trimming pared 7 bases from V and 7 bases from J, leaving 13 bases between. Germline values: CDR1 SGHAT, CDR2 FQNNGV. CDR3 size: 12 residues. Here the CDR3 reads CASTNHLGTQYF. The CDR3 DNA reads TGTGCCAGCACCAATCACTTAGGGACCCAGTACTTC.